This passage covers 24 T cell receptor beta chains from one sample sequenced in a study of T cell responses to AZD1222 COVID-19 vaccine. Generated by immunoSEQ multiplex PCR, the TCRdb table keeps only in-frame clones and is missing some. The table shows about 190,000 clones, with around 90% occurring only once. The starting material was peripheral blood, obtained on day 0 of AZD1222 vaccination. The receptor source for this set is an adult in good health.

V is TRBV7-9 and J is TRBJ1-1; TRBD1 matches 9 bases. Germline V gene lookup returns CDR1 SEHNR and CDR2 FQNEAQ (reference sequence). The CDR3 covers 15 residues. V dropped 1 base and J dropped 3; count of bases not matched to a gene: 3. For the CDR3, the DNA is TGTGCCAGCAGCTTAGGACAGGGGGAGGACACTGAAGCTTTCTTT. Translation: CASSLGQGEDTEAFF.

The CDR3 region is CASTPSEQYF. DNA of the CDR3: TGTGCCAGCACCCCAAGCGAGCAGTACTTC. The genes are TRBV6-2 or TRBV6-3 and TRBJ2-7; D gene unclear. The CDR3 runs to 10 residues. The germline V gene encodes CDR1 MNHEY and CDR2 SVGEGT. Trimming took off 7 bases at V and 6 bases at J, with 7 bases between the two ends.

The chain employs TRBV28 and TRBJ1-5, with a tentative D call TRBD1 (5 bases). The length of the CDR3 is 14 residues. The germline CDR1 and CDR2 sequences are MDHEN and SYDVKM. V lost 2 bases and J 6 bases, leaving 11 bases between the germline ends. CDR3 in DNA: TGTGCCAGCAGTTTAGAGGGGCAAGGTCAGCCCCAGCATTTT. Amino acids: CASSLEGQGQPQHF.

The genes are TRBV27 and TRBJ2-3, with D uncertain. CDR3 length: 14 amino acids. V dropped 3 bases and J dropped 0 bases, with 7 bases sitting between them. Germline CDR1 MNHEY, CDR2 SMNVEV (reference sequence). The CDR3 DNA sequence: TGTGCCAGCAGTTTCATGGGAAGCACAGATACGCAGTATTTT. Amino acids: CASSFMGSTDTQYF.

This chain links TRBV29-1 with TRBJ1-1; TRBD1 agrees at 7 bases. J lost 1 base, V lost 7 bases, and 6 bases had no gene match. Per germline, CDR1 SQVTM and CDR2 ANQGSEA. The CDR3 loop spans 13 amino acids. Written as DNA, the CDR3 is TGCAGCGCTGAGACAGGGTGGAACACTGAAGCTTTCTTT. Residues: CSAETGWNTEAFF.

The rearrangement joins TRBV29-1 to TRBJ2-1; possibly TRBD2 for D (5 bases). The CDR3 loop spans 13 amino acids. Germline assignment: CDR1 SQVTM and CDR2 ANQGSEA. V was pared by 3 bases and J by 2 bases, with 8 bases between. For the CDR3, the DNA is TGCAGCGTTGACGCGGGTGCCTACAATGAGCAGTTCTTC. Amino acids: CSVDAGAYNEQFF.

The V gene is TRBV4-2, the J gene TRBJ1-3; the D gene is possibly TRBD1 (5 bases). Germline V gene lookup returns CDR1 LGHNA and CDR2 YNFKEQ. V lost 0 bases, J lost 3 bases, and 9 bases lay in between. The CDR3 totals 15 residues. CDR3 in DNA: TGTGCCAGCAGCCAAGAAACGGGGGTTGGAAACACCATATATTTT. It yields the protein CASSQETGVGNTIYF.

The V gene is TRBV5-6, the J gene TRBJ1-2; tentative D call: TRBD1 (6 bases). From germline, CDR1 is SGHDT and CDR2 YYEEEE. Trimming stripped 3 bases from V and 7 bases from J, with 19 bases between. The CDR3 is 15 amino acids. CDR3 in amino acids: CASSSQTQGPAGYTF. DNA of the CDR3: TGTGCCAGCAGCTCTCAAACGCAGGGGCCGGCTGGCTACACCTTC.

This chain connects TRBV7-9 to TRBJ2-7, with a tentative D call TRBD2 (5 bases). The V gene's germline CDR1 is SEHNR and CDR2 FQNEAQ (reference sequence). This CDR3 has 13 residues. V was pared by 1 base and J by 6 bases, with 10 bases between. CDR3 nucleotides: TGTGCCAGCAGCTTAGGGGTCAGCGGCGAGCAGTACTTC. The encoded protein is CASSLGVSGEQYF.

The chain combines TRBV4-2 with TRBJ1-3; TRBD1 matches at 9 bases. Germline V gene sequence: CDR1 LGHNA, CDR2 YNFKEQ. The CDR3 has 19 residues. The trim removed 5 bases at V and 4 bases at J, leaving 18 bases unmatched. This CDR3 reads CASSEEPYHGTGSGNTIYF. The CDR3 DNA reads TGTGCCAGCAGCGAGGAACCATACCACGGGACAGGGTCCGGAAACACCATATATTTT.

This clone was counted once. V gene TRBV19 combines with J gene TRBJ1-5; 9 bases fit TRBD1. This CDR3 comprises 16 residues. Germline V gene lookup returns CDR1 LNHDA and CDR2 SQIVND (reference sequence). Trimming removed 2 bases from V and 3 bases from J; junction bases left unmatched: 5. The CDR3: CASSIWGQGSNQPQHF. The CDR3 DNA reads TGTGCCAGTAGTATATGGGGACAGGGATCCAATCAGCCCCAGCATTTT.

There are a few counts of this clone. This chain connects TRBV11-2 to TRBJ1-4, with D uncertain. The CDR3 length is 14 residues. Trimming left V 5 bases short and J 7 bases short, with 14 bases between. CDR1 and CDR2 from the germline V gene are SGHAT and FQNNGV. The CDR3 DNA sequence: TGTGCCAGCAGCCCAATTAACGGAGGTGAAAAACTGTTTTTT. It specifies CASSPINGGEKLFF.

This clone was observed a handful of times. V is TRBV7-9 and J is TRBJ2-7, with D possibly TRBD2 on 6 matching bases. Trimming shortened V by 5 bases and J by 6 bases, and 17 bases separated the two germline ends. CDR3 length: 14 residues. Germline V gene sequence: CDR1 SEHNR, CDR2 FQNEAQ (reference sequence). The CDR3 sequence is CASSPNVGGLEQYF. The DNA for the CDR3 is TGTGCCAGCAGCCCGAATGTGGGGGGTCTCGAGCAGTACTTC.

V and J are TRBV9 and TRBJ1-3, with a weak D call TRBD1 (6 bases). Germline V gene data show CDR1 as SGDLS and CDR2 as YYNGEE. The CDR3 has 16 residues. Trimming took 1 base from V and 0 from J, leaving 11 bases between them. The CDR3 nucleotides are TGTGCCAGCAGCGTAACACAGGGCCCCTCTGGAAACACCATATATTTT. This sequence encodes CASSVTQGPSGNTIYF.

This clone was found once. The V call is TRBV20-1, the J call TRBJ1-1; D is unclear. Between the trimmed V and J ends, which lost 3 bases and 1 base, there was a span of 6 bases. The germline gives CDR1 DFQATT, CDR2 SNEGSKA (reference sequence). CDR3 length: 12 residues. As DNA, the CDR3 is TGCAGTGCTAGTTTTGAGAACACTGAAGCTTTCTTT. Protein product: CSASFENTEAFF.

This clone came up a few times. The chain carries TRBV29-1 and TRBJ2-3; 11 nucleotides match TRBD2. The CDR3 totals 14 residues. With V trimmed by 4 bases and J by 4 bases, 4 bases remained unmatched. Germline lookup yields CDR1 SQVTM and CDR2 ANQGSEA. The DNA of the CDR3 is TGCAGCGTTGGCGGGACTAGCGGATCAGATACGCAGTATTTT. It codes for CSVGGTSGSDTQYF.

The chain has TRBV2 and TRBJ2-5; 11 bases map to TRBD2. Germline V gene data show CDR1 as SNHLY and CDR2 as FYNNEI. Unmatched junction bases numbered 8, after V lost 6 bases and J lost 2 bases. CDR3 size: 16 residues. The CDR3 loop reads CASRKGGLAVQETQYF. In DNA, the CDR3 is TGTGCCAGCAGGAAAGGGGGACTAGCGGTTCAAGAGACCCAGTACTTC.

The chain joins TRBV27 to TRBJ1-5; D remains unclear. Deletions cut 6 bases from V and 0 bases from J, with 12 bases between. CDR1 and CDR2 from the germline V gene are MNHEY and SMNVEV (reference sequence). This CDR3 has 15 residues. CDR3 coding DNA: TGTGCCAGCAGACAGCTCCCCGGTAGCAATCAGCCCCAGCATTTT. This gives the protein CASRQLPGSNQPQHF.

V and J are TRBV28 and TRBJ1-5; possible D gene TRBD1, 5 bases. The CDR3 is made up of 15 amino acids. CDR1 and CDR2 from the germline V gene are MDHEN and SYDVKM. The CDR3 spells CAAWGYPSRGQPQHF. CDR3 bases: TGTGCGGCCTGGGGCTACCCCTCCCGAGGGCAGCCCCAGCATTTT.

Notes on this clone: The sample holds other DNA sequences that translate to the same CDR3. This chain joins TRBV28 and TRBJ1-1; 9 bases are shared with TRBD1. Trimming removed 3 bases from V and 3 bases from J; junction bases left unmatched: 2. The CDR3 has 14 residues. The V gene's germline CDR1 is MDHEN and CDR2 SYDVKM. CDR3 loop: CASSLGQGYTEAFF. The CDR3 bases are TGTGCCAGCAGTTTGGGACAGGGTTACACTGAAGCTTTCTTT.

The count of this clone is one. CDR3 sequence reads: CAIPEPTSGARDEQFF. The CDR3 nucleotides read TGCGCCATCCCAGAGCCTACTAGCGGGGCGAGGGATGAGCAGTTCTTC. The J gene is TRBJ2-1, the V gene TRBV10-1; 10 bases align to TRBD2. V was clipped by 10 bases and J by 8 bases; unmatched bases: 17. The CDR3 runs 16 residues. The germline CDR1 and CDR2 sequences are WNHNN and SYGVQD (reference sequence).

This sequence joins TRBV27 and TRBJ2-5, with 11 nucleotides matching TRBD1. The J segment lost 5 bases and the V segment lost 6 bases, leaving 8 bases of the junction unmatched. Per the germline V gene, CDR1 is MNHEY and CDR2 is SMNVEV (reference sequence). The CDR3 is 15 amino acids. The CDR3 protein is CASRSGQGASETQYF. CDR3 sequence (DNA): TGTGCCAGCAGGTCAGGACAGGGGGCCTCGGAGACCCAGTACTTC.

This CDR3 reads CASSSWNTEAFF. Written as DNA, the CDR3 is TGTGCCAGCAGCTCGTGGAACACTGAAGCTTTCTTT. The gene calls are TRBV5-4 and TRBJ1-1; no clear D gene. The CDR3 loop spans 12 amino acids. Germline V gives CDR1 SGHNT, CDR2 YYREEE (reference sequence). V lost 3 bases, J lost 1 base, and 4 bases lay in between.

The chain is built from TRBV9 and TRBJ1-1; a possible D gene is TRBD1 (5 bases). Between the trimmed V and J ends, which lost 0 bases and 1 base, there was a span of 16 bases. This CDR3 comprises 17 residues. The germline V gene encodes CDR1 SGDLS and CDR2 YYNGEE. This chain's CDR3 is CASSVASEGSRNTEAFF. CDR3 DNA sequence: TGTGCCAGCAGCGTAGCTAGTGAGGGGTCCCGGAACACTGAAGCTTTCTTT.